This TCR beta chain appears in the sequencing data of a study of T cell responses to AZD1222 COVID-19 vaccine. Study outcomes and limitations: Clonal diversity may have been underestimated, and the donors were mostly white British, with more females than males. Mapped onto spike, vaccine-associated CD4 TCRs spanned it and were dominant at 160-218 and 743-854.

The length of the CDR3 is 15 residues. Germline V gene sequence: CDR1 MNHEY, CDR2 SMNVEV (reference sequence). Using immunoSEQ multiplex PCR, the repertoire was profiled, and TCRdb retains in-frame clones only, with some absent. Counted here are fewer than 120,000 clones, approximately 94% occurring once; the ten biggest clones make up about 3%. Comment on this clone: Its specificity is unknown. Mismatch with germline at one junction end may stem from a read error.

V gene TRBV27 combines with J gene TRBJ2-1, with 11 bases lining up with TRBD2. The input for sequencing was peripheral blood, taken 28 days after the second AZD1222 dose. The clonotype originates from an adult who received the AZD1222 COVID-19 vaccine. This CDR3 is CASGLAGGSHNEQFF. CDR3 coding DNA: TGTGCCAGCGGTTTAGCGGGAGGGAGCCACAATGAGCAGTTCTTC.